One and the same sample provided the 29 T cell receptor beta chains below, sequenced in a study of blood T cell repertoires in COVID-19. The protocol was immunoSEQ multiplex PCR, while the TCRdb copy is restricted to in-frame clones and leaves out a portion. Altogether 200,000 to 250,000 clones are present, approximately 80% being singletons, with the ten largest covering over 10%. Input material: peripheral blood. These receptor sequences come from a human donor in a cohort sampled during active COVID-19.

The V and J genes are TRBV24-1 and TRBJ2-6; D uncertain. The germline V gene encodes CDR1 KGHDR and CDR2 SFDVKD. V lost 5 bases to trimming and J lost 2 bases, with 9 bases between them. The CDR3 loop spans 15 amino acids. CDR3 loop: CATSAGVTGANVLTF. CDR3 bases: TGTGCCACCAGTGCTGGAGTAACTGGGGCCAACGTCCTGACTTTC.

V is TRBV30 and J is TRBJ1-1; 7 bases line up with TRBD1. CDR3 length equals 12 residues. V was clipped by 3 bases and J by 11 bases; unmatched bases: 9. Germline values: CDR1 GTSNPN, CDR2 SVGIG (reference sequence). The CDR3: CAWRSTGSRAFF. As DNA, the CDR3 is TGTGCCTGGAGATCGACAGGGAGTAGGGCTTTCTTT.

The chain uses TRBV18 and TRBJ1-5; 8 bases fit TRBD1. V gave up 5 bases and J gave up 4 bases; unmatched junction bases: 4. This CDR3 is built from 14 residues. Looked up from germline, CDR1 is KGHSH and CDR2 is LQKENI. The DNA for the CDR3 is TGTGCCAGCTCATCGACAGGGGTAAATCAGCCCCAGCATTTT. This encodes CASSSTGVNQPQHF.

This chain uses TRBV28 with TRBJ2-1; TRBD2 might be the D (6 bases). CDR1 and CDR2 from the germline V gene are MDHEN and SYDVKM. There are 16 residues in the CDR3. Trimming took 4 bases from V and 1 from J, leaving 14 bases between them. The CDR3 nucleotides read TGTGCCAGCAGTTCACTAACCGGGACTTCCTACAATGAGCAGTTCTTC. This translates into CASSSLTGTSYNEQFF.

V is TRBV2 and J is TRBJ2-3, with TRBD1 matching 7 bases. Germline CDR1 is SNHLY and CDR2 is FYNNEI. The CDR3 length is 15 residues. V shed 5 bases and J 2 bases; nucleotides not matched to a gene: 7. The chain's CDR3 is CASSRDRTTTDTQYF. CDR3 nucleotides: TGTGCCAGCAGTAGGGACAGAACAACCACAGATACGCAGTATTTT.

In DNA, the CDR3 is TGCAGCGTTGATCTGGCACCCACAGATACGCAGTATTTT. Its protein is CSVDLAPTDTQYF. This chain joins TRBV29-1 and TRBJ2-3, with no clear D. Trimming cost V 3 bases and J 2 bases, with 9 bases left between them. This CDR3 comprises 13 residues. Germline CDR1 SQVTM, CDR2 ANQGSEA.

This rearrangement joins TRBV21-1 to TRBJ1-5; the table's TRBD1 call for D was not verified on the DNA. TRBV21-1 is a known pseudogene. This CDR3 has 17 amino acids. The CDR3 spells CASSKAGDRDSNQPQHF. The CDR3 DNA reads as TGTGCCAGCAGCAAAGCAGGGGACAGAGATAGCAATCAGCCCCAGCATTTT.

This clone was seen only a few times. The V gene is TRBV5-1, the J gene TRBJ1-2; D may be TRBD1 (5 bases). The germline CDR1 and CDR2 sequences are SGHRS and YFSETQ. The CDR3 spans 14 residues. With 0 bases removed from V and 6 bases from J, the gap between germline ends came to 12 bases. The CDR3 loop reads CASSLAAGGNGYTF. The CDR3 nucleotides are TGCGCCAGCAGCTTGGCCGCGGGGGGTAATGGCTACACCTTC.

This clone was seen a few times. V is TRBV27 and J is TRBJ2-7; 7 nucleotides match TRBD2. The CDR3 extends over 15 amino acids. V shed 1 base, J shed 1 base, and the junction held 4 bases outside the gene matches. Germline CDR1 and CDR2: MNHEY and SMNVEV (reference sequence). Here the CDR3 DNA reads TGTGCCAGCAGTTTATGGGCGGGAGAGTCCTACGAGCAGTACTTC. Its translation is CASSLWAGESYEQYF.

This clone was counted once. The chain joins TRBV5-6 to TRBJ2-3; TRBD2 agrees at 8 bases. Losses at the gene ends were 4 bases for V and 0 bases for J; bases not matched to a gene: 4. The CDR3 length is 15 residues. Germline V gives CDR1 SGHDT, CDR2 YYEEEE. The CDR3 nucleotides are TGTGCCAGCAGCCGGGGGGGCCTGAGCACAGATACGCAGTATTTT. Translating it yields CASSRGGLSTDTQYF.

This clone is a singleton in its sample. The genes are TRBV9 and TRBJ1-4; tentatively, D is TRBD1 (5 bases). From germline, CDR1 is SGDLS and CDR2 YYNGEE. Trimming pared 4 bases from V and 8 bases from J, leaving 15 bases between. The CDR3 is made up of 14 amino acids. CDR3 sequence (DNA): TGTGCCAGCAGCACAAGGGCAGGGTACGAAAAACTGTTTTTT. Translating it yields CASSTRAGYEKLFF.

This clone was seen a handful of times. CDR3 sequence (DNA): TGTGCCAGCAGCTTCGGGGGGCGAGGCTACACCTTC. It translates to CASSFGGRGYTF. The chain employs TRBV7-2 and TRBJ1-2, with D possibly being TRBD1 (6 bases). With 3 bases removed from V and 8 bases from J, the gap between germline ends came to 10 bases. From germline, CDR1 is SGHTA and CDR2 FQGNSA. The CDR3 extends over 12 amino acids.

The chain couples TRBV9 to TRBJ1-1; TRBD1 matches at 7 bases. The CDR3 extends over 13 amino acids. Trimming removed 3 bases from V and 7 bases from J; junction bases left unmatched: 6. Germline V gene data show CDR1 as SGDLS and CDR2 as YYNGEE. The CDR3 DNA is TGTGCCAGCAGCGGACAGGGTGGGAGTGAAGCTTTCTTT. Protein: CASSGQGGSEAFF.

The rearrangement joins TRBV6-5 to TRBJ1-1; D is unresolved. Germline V gives CDR1 MNHEY, CDR2 SVGAGI. CDR3 length: 13 amino acids. V lost 0 bases, J lost 4 bases, and 6 bases lay in between. DNA of the CDR3: TGTGCCAGCAGTTACTCGAGGCGCACTGAAGCTTTCTTT. Its protein product is CASSYSRRTEAFF.

J is TRBJ2-5 and V is TRBV3-1 (or the pseudogene TRBV3-2); TRBD2 is a possible D gene (6 bases). The CDR3 extends over 13 amino acids. With 2 bases removed from V and 4 bases from J, the gap between germline ends came to 8 bases. CDR1 and CDR2 (germline): LGHDT, YNNKEL (reference sequence). CDR3 residues: CASSQRGGETQYF. CDR3 in DNA: TGTGCCAGCAGCCAACGGGGAGGAGAGACCCAGTACTTC.

This rearrangement joins TRBV7-2 to TRBJ1-2; 9 bases map to TRBD1. This CDR3 region has 15 residues. The V segment lost 5 bases and the J segment 3 bases; nucleotides outside the gene matches: 7. Germline V CDR1 and CDR2: SGHTA, FQGNSA. CDR3 DNA: TGTGCCAGCAGCCTAAGGACAGGGGAAGACTATGGCTACACCTTC. The encoded protein is CASSLRTGEDYGYTF.

On this clone: This sample also contains other DNA sequences that code for the same CDR3. The V gene is TRBV7-8, the J gene TRBJ2-1; 7 bases agree with TRBD1. Trimming removed 2 bases from V and 3 bases from J; junction bases left unmatched: 1. Germline values: CDR1 SGHVS, CDR2 FQNEAQ. This CDR3 is built from 14 residues. The CDR3 bases are TGTGCCAGCAGCTTATCAGGGGGCTACAATGAGCAGTTCTTC. Translating gives CASSLSGGYNEQFF.

The rearrangement joins TRBV4-3 to TRBJ1-1; unclear D gene. Trimming stripped 0 bases from V and 0 bases from J, with 11 bases between. CDR3 length: 16 residues. Germline loops: CDR1 LGHNA, CDR2 YSLEER. Here the CDR3 DNA reads TGCGCCAGCAGCCAAGATACCGCTATGATGAACACTGAAGCTTTCTTT. Protein product: CASSQDTAMMNTEAFF.

The chain couples TRBV5-4 to TRBJ2-1, with D possibly matching TRBD1 (5 bases). Germline V lookup: CDR1 SGHNT, CDR2 YYREEE (reference sequence). The length of the CDR3 is 15 residues. V lost 3 bases, J lost 0 bases, and 10 bases lay in between. CDR3 nucleotide sequence: TGTGCCAGCAGCTCCCGACAGAGCTCCTACAATGAGCAGTTCTTC. Encoded protein: CASSSRQSSYNEQFF. Complete variable domain (other parts from reference TRBV5-4 and TRBJ2-1): ETGVTQSPTHLIKTRGQQVTLRCSSQSGHNTVSWYQQALGQGPQFIFQYYREEENGRGNFPPRFSGLQFPNYSSELNVNALELDDSALYLCASSSRQSSYNEQFFGPGTRLTVL.

This clone was counted between two and nine times. This CDR3 is CASSPRRLPSSYNSPLHF. The CDR3 DNA reads TGTGCCAGCAGCCCAAGGAGACTCCCGAGCTCCTATAATTCACCCCTCCACTTT. The chain recombines TRBV7-8 with TRBJ1-6; no reliable D call. This CDR3 has 18 residues. The V gene's germline CDR1 is SGHVS and CDR2 FQNEAQ. V was pared by 5 bases and J by 0 bases, with 17 bases between.

The chain carries TRBV27 and TRBJ1-2; 8 bases are a match to TRBD1. The ends lost 6 bases at V and 4 bases at J; junction bases unmatched: 4. CDR1 MNHEY and CDR2 SMNVEV come from the germline V gene (reference sequence). This CDR3 has 13 residues. CDR3 bases: TGTGCCAGCAGGAGGACAGGGTCCTATGGCTACACCTTC. Its translation is CASRRTGSYGYTF.

This clone was seen a few times. The junction differs from germline at one of its ends, possibly a read error. This sequence joins TRBV6-6 and TRBJ2-1; D perhaps matches TRBD2 (6 bases). The CDR3 extends over 11 amino acids. Germline V gives CDR1 MNHNY, CDR2 SVGAGI (reference sequence). The CDR3 reads CASSKDYPGIF. CDR3 bases: TGTGCCAGCAGTAAGGACTACCCCGGGATCTTC.

This chain connects TRBV6-4 to TRBJ2-2; a possible D gene is TRBD2 (5 bases). Germline V gene sequence: CDR1 MRHNA, CDR2 SNTAGT. The CDR3 length is 14 residues. The germline V and J ends were trimmed by 7 bases and 6 bases, with 15 bases remaining between them. The chain's CDR3 is CASNAELGAGELFF. CDR3 nucleotides: TGTGCCAGCAATGCTGAGTTGGGAGCCGGGGAGCTGTTTTTT.

This clone was seen a few times. The gene calls are TRBV12-3 or TRBV12-4 and TRBJ1-2; 7 bases line up with TRBD1. The ends lost 5 bases at V and 5 bases at J; junction bases unmatched: 5. The CDR3 has 13 residues. The CDR3 loop is CASSRDSKYGYTF. CDR3 nucleotide sequence: TGTGCCAGCAGTCGGGACAGCAAGTATGGCTACACCTTC.

In its sample, this clone was seen a few times. The genes are TRBV28 and TRBJ1-5; 7 bases agree with TRBD1. There are 16 residues in the CDR3. Germline V CDR1 and CDR2: MDHEN, SYDVKM. The V segment lost 6 bases and the J segment 2 bases; nucleotides outside the gene matches: 10. The CDR3 sequence: CASSLGQDGGNQPQHF. The CDR3 bases are TGTGCCAGCAGCCTCGGACAGGACGGGGGCAATCAGCCCCAGCATTTT.

The J gene is TRBJ2-7, the V gene TRBV30, with 7 bases fitting TRBD1. Germline V gene lookup returns CDR1 GTSNPN and CDR2 SVGIG (reference sequence). This CDR3 is 13 amino acids long. J lost 3 bases, V lost 4 bases, and 6 bases had no gene match. Here the CDR3 reads CAWTRDSIYEQYF. CDR3 sequence (DNA): TGTGCCTGGACACGGGACAGTATCTACGAGCAGTACTTC.

The V call is TRBV7-9, the J call TRBJ2-7, with 13 bases lining up with TRBD2. The CDR3 length is 15 residues. V trimming: 5 bases; J trimming: 5 bases; junction bases outside the gene matches: 6. Per germline, CDR1 SEHNR and CDR2 FQNEAQ (reference sequence). This chain's CDR3 is CASSPEGLAGNEQYF. CDR3 in DNA: TGTGCCAGCAGCCCAGAGGGACTAGCGGGAAACGAGCAGTACTTC.

The genes are TRBV3-1 (or the pseudogene TRBV3-2) and TRBJ1-2; no definite D call. The CDR3 covers 14 residues. The V end lost 0 bases, the J end lost 4 bases, and 9 bases lay between the germline ends. Germline V CDR1 and CDR2: LGHDT, YNNKEL (reference sequence). CDR3 amino acids: CASSQEGSGYGYTF. CDR3 coding DNA: TGTGCCAGCAGCCAAGAGGGCAGCGGCTATGGCTACACCTTC.

CDR3 sequence (DNA): TGCGCCAGCAGCCAAGATGGCGGGGTCCTTGGCTACACCTTC. Protein sequence: CASSQDGGVLGYTF. This rearrangement joins TRBV4-1 to TRBJ1-2; the D is unclear. CDR1 and CDR2 from the germline V gene are MGHRA and YSYEKL. V was pared by 0 bases and J by 7 bases, with 12 bases between. The CDR3 has 14 residues.